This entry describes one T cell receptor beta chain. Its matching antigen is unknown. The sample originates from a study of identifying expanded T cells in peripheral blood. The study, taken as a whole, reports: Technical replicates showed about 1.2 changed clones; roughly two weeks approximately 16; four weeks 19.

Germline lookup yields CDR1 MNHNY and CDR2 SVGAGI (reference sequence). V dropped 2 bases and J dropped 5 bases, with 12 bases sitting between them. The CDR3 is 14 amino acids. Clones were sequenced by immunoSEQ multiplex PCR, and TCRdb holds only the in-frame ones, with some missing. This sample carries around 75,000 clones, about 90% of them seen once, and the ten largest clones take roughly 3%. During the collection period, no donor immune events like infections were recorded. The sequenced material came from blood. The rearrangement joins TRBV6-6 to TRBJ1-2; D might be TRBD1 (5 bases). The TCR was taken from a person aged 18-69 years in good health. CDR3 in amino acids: CASSYGGPTYGYTF. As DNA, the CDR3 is TGTGCCAGCAGTTACGGGGGTCCCACTTATGGCTACACCTTC.